This is a list of T cell receptor beta chains from one sample in a study of shared clonotypes between healthy human individuals. TCRdb's table, derived via immunoSEQ multiplex PCR, lists solely in-frame clones and lacks some. The sample consists of around 440,000 clones, more than 70% of them appearing once. Specimen: PBMCs. Receptors were obtained from a woman in her thirties or forties in good health. Some clones in this sample may be carry-over from other donors' samples. Both conserved end residues are part of each CDR3.

v_gene	CDR3aa
TRBV10-3	CATQGAEGNTGELFF
TRBV7-9	CASSTQGTGELFF
TRBV11-2	CASSLGGGSGNTIYF
TRBV19	CASRLTGVSYEQYF
TRBV18	CASQGQVNTEAFF
TRBV7-9	CASSPGTVTEAFF
TRBV7-9	CASSYGTNTEAFF
TRBV28	CASSLTRNTGELFF
TRBV28	CASSLGGNHYEQYF
TRBV28	CASNPFRWTGTEQYF
TRBV5-7	CASSSGTGYSGNTIYF
TRBV28	CASRNAPSSYNEQFF
TRBV18	CASSPDGYGYTF
TRBV9	CASSAVLAGADEQYF
TRBV7-9	CASSHPEAGNYGYTF
TRBV6-5	CASSYASSYNEQFF
TRBV15	CATRKRERAGELFF
TRBV14	CASSHSTEAFF
TRBV7-2	CASSPGQGRAEEKLFF
TRBV30	CAWRDSGLAGAGANVLTF
TRBV18	CASSPPGQGNTGELFF
TRBV14	CASSRTAANTGELFF
TRBV5-1	CASAPRSGDPYNEQFF
TRBV7-2	CASSLAAGTAGYEQYF
TRBV9	CASSVGLAGSQEQFF
TRBV4-1	CASSQVDRGNQPQHF
TRBV6-1	CASSEGLAREQYF
TRBV6-4	CASSDGDTQYF
TRBV5-6	CASRNEGARGYTF